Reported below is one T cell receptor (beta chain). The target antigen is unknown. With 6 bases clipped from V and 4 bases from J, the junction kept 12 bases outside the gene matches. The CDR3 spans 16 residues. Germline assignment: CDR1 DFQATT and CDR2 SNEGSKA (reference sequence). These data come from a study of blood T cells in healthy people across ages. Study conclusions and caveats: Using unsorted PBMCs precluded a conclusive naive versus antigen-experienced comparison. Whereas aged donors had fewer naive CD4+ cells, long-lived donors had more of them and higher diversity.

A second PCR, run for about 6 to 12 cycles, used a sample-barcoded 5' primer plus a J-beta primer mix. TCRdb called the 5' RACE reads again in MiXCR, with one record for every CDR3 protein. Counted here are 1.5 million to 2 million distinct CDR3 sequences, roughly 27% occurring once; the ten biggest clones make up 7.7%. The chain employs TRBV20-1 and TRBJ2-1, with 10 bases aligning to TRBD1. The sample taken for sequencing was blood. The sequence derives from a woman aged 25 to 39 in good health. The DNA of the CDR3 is TGCAGTGCCCGAAGAGAGACAGGGGGCCTATACAATGAGCAGTTCTTC. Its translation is CSARRETGGLYNEQFF.